This T cell receptor beta chain came from a study of blood T cell repertoires in COVID-19. Clones were read by immunoSEQ multiplex PCR, and TCRdb kept only the in-frame ones, dropping some. The sample consists of approximately 300,000 clones, 85% of them appearing once. Germline assignment: CDR1 KGHSH and CDR2 LQKENI. Trimming cost V 3 bases and J 5 bases; bases outside gene matches: 9. The CDR3 is made up of 16 amino acids. A PCR-confirmed or clinician-diagnosed COVID-19 case had contacted exposed participants within 2 weeks of entry. Sequencing was done on a sample of PBMCs or T cells enriched from blood (not recorded which). This rearrangement joins TRBV18 to TRBJ2-3, with 9 bases aligning to TRBD2. The receptor's source is a woman in her twenties or thirties who had been exposed to COVID-19. The CDR3 DNA sequence: TGTGCCAGCTCACCTAGAAGCGGGGGGACGATAGATACGCAGTATTTT. Encoded protein: CASSPRSGGTIDTQYF.